The 20 T cell receptor beta chains below come from one sample, sequenced in a study of cytomegalovirus exposure and HLA in healthy donors. PCR primers comprised 60 Vbeta and 13 Jbeta primers. Data came from immunoSEQ multiplex PCR; TCRdb stores just in-frame clones and leaves some out. Altogether around 80,000 clones are present, over 60% being singletons, with the ten largest covering roughly 4.4%. Sequenced sample: PBMCs. These receptors were obtained from a male donor in good health and CMV-seropositive.

The V and J genes are TRBV12-5 and TRBJ2-3; TRBD2 aligns across 8 bases. This CDR3 has 15 amino acids. From germline, CDR1 is LGHNT and CDR2 FRNRAP. After removal of 6 bases from V and 5 bases from J, the junction contained 10 bases not matched to a gene. CDR3 bases: TGTGCTAGTGGCTCCACGGGACTAGGAGTAGATACGCAGTATTTT. Residues: CASGSTGLGVDTQYF. The full variable domain, its missing parts supplied by reference TRBV12-5 and TRBJ2-3, is DARVTQTPRHKVTEMGQEVTMRCQPILGHNTVFWYRQTMMQGLELLAYFRNRAPLDDSGMPKDRFSAEMPDATLATLKIQPSEPRDSAVYFCASGSTGLGVDTQYFGPGTRLTVL.

This clone came up a few times. The rearrangement joins TRBV29-1 to TRBJ2-7; TRBD1 is a possible D gene (5 bases). This CDR3 is 12 amino acids long. V lost 3 bases to trimming and J lost 5 bases, with 11 bases between them. Germline CDR1 reads SQVTM; CDR2 reads ANQGSEA. CDR3 in DNA: TGCAGCGTTGATAAAGGGGCCCACGAGCAGTACTTC. Its protein product is CSVDKGAHEQYF.

The J gene is TRBJ2-7, the V gene TRBV5-4, with TRBD2 as a possible D gene (5 bases). V was cut by 4 bases and J by 2 bases, with 16 bases left in between. Per the germline V gene, CDR1 is SGHNT and CDR2 is YYREEE (reference sequence). The CDR3 sequence is 15 residues long. CDR3: CASSREGAAAYEQYF. CDR3 DNA: TGTGCCAGCAGCAGAGAAGGAGCAGCGGCCTACGAGCAGTACTTC.

The chain uses TRBV5-4 and TRBJ2-2, with D unresolved. Trimming shortened V by 4 bases and J by 0 bases, and 13 bases separated the two germline ends. Germline V gene data show CDR1 as SGHNT and CDR2 as YYREEE (reference sequence). The CDR3 covers 16 residues. CDR3 amino acids: CASSQSEWANTGELFF. The CDR3 DNA reads as TGTGCCAGCAGCCAAAGCGAGTGGGCGAACACCGGGGAGCTGTTTTTT. The full variable domain, with the rest looked up from reference TRBV5-4 and TRBJ2-2, is ETGVTQSPTHLIKTRGQQVTLRCSSQSGHNTVSWYQQALGQGPQFIFQYYREEENGRGNFPPRFSGLQFPNYSSELNVNALELDDSALYLCASSQSEWANTGELFFGEGSRLTVL.

This clone was detected a few times. J is TRBJ2-2 and V is TRBV5-3, with TRBD2 identical over 10 bases. TRBV5-3 is an ORF for which the function is uncertain. The CDR3 is 15 residues long. J lost 6 bases, V lost 4 bases, and 6 bases had no gene match. CDR3 bases: TGTGCCAGAAGCAGTAGCGGGGGGCCATCCGGGGAGCTGTTTTTT. It translates to CARSSSGGPSGELFF.

This sequence joins TRBV28 and TRBJ1-2, with TRBD1 identical over 8 bases. V was clipped by 4 bases and J by 3 bases; unmatched bases: 13. The CDR3 spans 17 residues. The V gene's germline CDR1 is MDHEN and CDR2 SYDVKM. The CDR3 DNA is TGTGCCAGCAGTTACGGACAGGGAAGGATGTTAGACTATGGCTACACCTTC. Its translation is CASSYGQGRMLDYGYTF.

The chain couples TRBV7-2 to TRBJ1-4, with D unresolved. The CDR3 contains 14 residues. Germline CDR1 is SGHTA and CDR2 is FQGNSA. Trimming took 1 base from V and 3 from J, leaving 6 bases between them. In DNA, the CDR3 is TGTGCCAGCAGCTTAGTTCGGTCTAATGAAAAACTGTTTTTT. Encoded protein: CASSLVRSNEKLFF. Complete variable domain (other parts from reference TRBV7-2 and TRBJ1-4): GAGVSQSPSNKVTEKGKDVELRCDPISGHTALYWYRQSLGQGLEFLIYFQGNSAPDKSGLPSDRFSAERTGGSVSTLTIQRTQQEDSAVYLCASSLVRSNEKLFFGSGTQLSVL.

A few counts support this clone. The chain joins TRBV19 to TRBJ1-5; D ambiguous. Between the trimmed V and J ends, which lost 7 bases and 6 bases, there was a span of 13 bases. Germline CDR1 and CDR2: LNHDA and SQIVND (reference sequence). The CDR3 length is 13 residues. CDR3: CASMESAFQPQHF. The CDR3, as DNA: TGTGCCAGTATGGAGTCGGCGTTTCAGCCCCAGCATTTT.

The chain employs TRBV2 and TRBJ1-5; D is possibly TRBD1 (5 bases). Germline values: CDR1 SNHLY, CDR2 FYNNEI. Trimming left V 6 bases short and J 0 bases short, with 9 bases between. This CDR3 region has 14 residues. DNA of the CDR3: TGTGCCAGCAGGCAGGGTTATAGCAATCAGCCCCAGCATTTT. It is translated as CASRQGYSNQPQHF.

The V gene is TRBV28, the J gene TRBJ1-6; D gene unclear. Germline lookup yields CDR1 MDHEN and CDR2 SYDVKM. V shed 4 bases and J shed 4 bases, with 11 bases lying between them. The CDR3 contains 15 residues. The CDR3 nucleotides read TGTGCCAGCAGTTGGGCAGAAAAATATAATTCACCCCTCCACTTT. The encoded protein is CASSWAEKYNSPLHF.

This clone was seen a single time. The chain carries TRBV7-2 and TRBJ1-1, with D maybe TRBD1 (5 bases). The V end lost 1 base, the J end lost 3 bases, and 12 bases lay between the germline ends. CDR1 and CDR2 (germline): SGHTA, FQGNSA. The CDR3 is 15 amino acids. The CDR3 DNA sequence: TGTGCCAGCAGCTTAGTCGGGGGGTACGACACTGAAGCTTTCTTT. Residues: CASSLVGGYDTEAFF.

V gene TRBV20-1 combines with J gene TRBJ1-2, with D possibly being TRBD1 (6 bases). This CDR3 comprises 11 residues. CDR1 is DFQATT, CDR2 SNEGSKA, per germline (reference sequence). V was trimmed by 4 bases and J by 4 bases, leaving 7 bases between them. In DNA form, the CDR3 reads TGCAGTGCTACAGGGGTCTATGGCTACACCTTC. Protein product: CSATGVYGYTF.

This chain joins TRBV5-1 and TRBJ2-1; 12 bases agree with TRBD2. Trimming took 3 bases from V and 2 from J; bases not matched to a gene: 12. From germline, CDR1 is SGHRS and CDR2 YFSETQ. There are 19 residues in the CDR3. CDR3 protein: CASSSELLAGGGTYNEQFF. Here the CDR3 DNA reads TGCGCCAGCAGCTCTGAACTACTAGCGGGAGGCGGAACCTACAATGAGCAGTTCTTC.

This chain links TRBV2 with TRBJ2-3; the D is unclear. The CDR3 has 14 residues. The V gene lost 2 bases and the J gene lost 2 bases, with 8 bases spanning the gap. Germline V gene data show CDR1 as SNHLY and CDR2 as FYNNEI. In DNA form, the CDR3 reads TGTGCCAGCAGTGAAACAAAACACACAGATACGCAGTATTTT. Its translation: CASSETKHTDTQYF.

This chain uses TRBV5-5 with TRBJ1-1; 8 bases are a match to TRBD1. Germline V lookup: CDR1 SGHKS, CDR2 YYEKEE (reference sequence). The trim removed 4 bases at V and 0 bases at J, leaving 8 bases unmatched. The CDR3 sequence is 16 residues long. The CDR3 coding sequence is TGTGCCAGCAGCCTGGGACAGGATATCATGAACACTGAAGCTTTCTTT. Protein: CASSLGQDIMNTEAFF.

The rearrangement joins TRBV2 to TRBJ2-5; TRBD2 matches 8 bases. The trim removed 7 bases at V and 3 bases at J, leaving 7 bases unmatched. Per the germline V gene, CDR1 is SNHLY and CDR2 is FYNNEI. There are 14 residues in the CDR3. CDR3 sequence (DNA): TGTGCCAGCAAGACTAGCGTATCTAAAGAGACCCAGTACTTC. Translating it yields CASKTSVSKETQYF. Together with reference TRBV2 and TRBJ2-5, the CDR3 gives the full variable domain: EPEVTQTPSHQVTQMGQEVILRCVPISNHLYFYWYRQILGQKVEFLVSFYNNEISEKSEIFDDQFSVERPDGSNFTLKIRSTKLEDSAMYFCASKTSVSKETQYFGPGTRLLVL.

V and J are TRBV7-9 and TRBJ2-3, with no clear D. V was cut by 3 bases and J by 0 bases, with 10 bases left in between. The CDR3 extends over 15 amino acids. Germline CDR1 reads SEHNR; CDR2 reads FQNEAQ (reference sequence). CDR3 nucleotides: TGTGCCAGCAGCTTGGCTTCGCCTAGCACAGATACGCAGTATTTT. It yields the protein CASSLASPSTDTQYF. Drawing the rest from reference TRBV7-9 and TRBJ2-3, the complete variable domain is DTGVSQNPRHKITKRGQNVTFRCDPISEHNRLYWYRQTLGQGPEFLTYFQNEAQLEKSRLLSDRFSAERPKGSFSTLEIQRTEQGDSAMYLCASSLASPSTDTQYFGPGTRLTVL.

This clone was seen more than once but under ten times. The chain employs TRBV19 and TRBJ1-4; maybe TRBD1 (6 bases). The length of the CDR3 is 13 residues. V was clipped by 7 bases and J by 8 bases, with 14 bases between them. Germline values: CDR1 LNHDA, CDR2 SQIVND (reference sequence). Here the CDR3 reads CASKDRPFEKLFF. Written as DNA, the CDR3 is TGTGCCAGTAAGGACAGACCTTTCGAAAAACTGTTTTTT.

The chain employs TRBV29-1 and TRBJ2-2; TRBD1 agrees at 9 bases. The CDR3 is 14 residues long. V lost 7 bases and J lost 5; bases outside the gene matches: 8. The germline V gene encodes CDR1 SQVTM and CDR2 ANQGSEA. CDR3 residues: CSAGTGRRTGELFF. CDR3 sequence (DNA): TGCAGCGCCGGGACAGGGAGACGGACCGGGGAGCTGTTTTTT.

This chain connects TRBV11-2 to TRBJ2-2; the D is unclear. This CDR3 region has 13 residues. V was cut by 8 bases and J by 4 bases, with 11 bases left in between. CDR1 and CDR2 (germline): SGHAT, FQNNGV. CDR3 sequence (DNA): TGTGCCAGCCCCACATTAATCACCGGGGAGCTGTTTTTT. Residues: CASPTLITGELFF.